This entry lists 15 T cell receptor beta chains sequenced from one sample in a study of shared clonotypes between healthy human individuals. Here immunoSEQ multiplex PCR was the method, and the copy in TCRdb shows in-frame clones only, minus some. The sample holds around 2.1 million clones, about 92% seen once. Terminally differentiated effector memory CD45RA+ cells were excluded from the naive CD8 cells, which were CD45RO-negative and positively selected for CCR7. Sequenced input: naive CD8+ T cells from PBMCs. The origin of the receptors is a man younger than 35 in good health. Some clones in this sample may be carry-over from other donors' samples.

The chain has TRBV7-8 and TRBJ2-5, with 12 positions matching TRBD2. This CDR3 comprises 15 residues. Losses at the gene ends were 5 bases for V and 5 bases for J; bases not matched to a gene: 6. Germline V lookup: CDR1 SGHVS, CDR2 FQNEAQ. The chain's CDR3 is CASSAPLAGGETQYF. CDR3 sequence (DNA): TGTGCCAGCAGCGCGCCCCTAGCGGGAGGGGAGACCCAGTACTTC.

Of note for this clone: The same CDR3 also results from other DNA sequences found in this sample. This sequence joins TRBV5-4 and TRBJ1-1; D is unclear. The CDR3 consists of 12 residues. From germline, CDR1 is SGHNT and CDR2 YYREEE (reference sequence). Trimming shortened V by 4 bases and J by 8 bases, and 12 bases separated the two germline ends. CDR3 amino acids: CASSGGGPEAFF. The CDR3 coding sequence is TGTGCCAGCAGCGGCGGTGGGCCCGAAGCTTTCTTT.

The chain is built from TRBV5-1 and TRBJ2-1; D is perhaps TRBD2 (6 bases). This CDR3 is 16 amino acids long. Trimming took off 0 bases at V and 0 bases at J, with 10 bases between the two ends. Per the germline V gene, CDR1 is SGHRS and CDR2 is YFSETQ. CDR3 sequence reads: CASSLVTGLSYNEQFF. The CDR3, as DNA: TGCGCCAGCAGCTTGGTTACGGGACTCTCCTACAATGAGCAGTTCTTC.

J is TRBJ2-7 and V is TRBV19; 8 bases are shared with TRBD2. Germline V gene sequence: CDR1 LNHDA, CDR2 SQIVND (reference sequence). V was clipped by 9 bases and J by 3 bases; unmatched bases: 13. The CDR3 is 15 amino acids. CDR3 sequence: CASSIPSGRGYEQYF. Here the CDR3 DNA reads TGTGCCAGCTCTATACCCAGCGGGAGAGGCTACGAGCAGTACTTC. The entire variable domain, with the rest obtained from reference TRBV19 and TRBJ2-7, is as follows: DGGITQSPKYLFRKEGQNVTLSCEQNLNHDAMYWYRQDPGQGLRLIYYSQIVNDFQKGDIAEGYSVSREKKESFPLTVTSAQKNPTAFYLCASSIPSGRGYEQYFGPGTRLTVT.

For the CDR3, the DNA is TGTGCCAGCAGTTTACCTAGCGGGAGGTCTAGTAATGAGCAGTTCTTC. Translated: CASSLPSGRSSNEQFF. This sequence joins TRBV27 and TRBJ2-1; TRBD2 agrees at 11 bases. The CDR3 length is 16 residues. Trimming took 2 bases from V and 7 from J; bases not matched to a gene: 7. Per germline, CDR1 MNHEY and CDR2 SMNVEV (reference sequence).

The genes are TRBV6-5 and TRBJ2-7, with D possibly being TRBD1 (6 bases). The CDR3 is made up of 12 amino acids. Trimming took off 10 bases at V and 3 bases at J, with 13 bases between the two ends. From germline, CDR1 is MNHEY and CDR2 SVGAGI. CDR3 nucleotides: TGTGCCACTAGACAGGCTAGCTACGAGCAGTACTTC. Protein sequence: CATRQASYEQYF.

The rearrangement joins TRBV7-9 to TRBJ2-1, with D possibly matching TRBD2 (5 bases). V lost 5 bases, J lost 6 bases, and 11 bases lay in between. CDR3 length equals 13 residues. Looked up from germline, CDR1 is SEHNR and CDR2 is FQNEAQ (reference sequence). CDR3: CASSRGGPNEQFF. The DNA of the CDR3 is TGTGCCAGCAGCCGAGGAGGTCCCAATGAGCAGTTCTTC.

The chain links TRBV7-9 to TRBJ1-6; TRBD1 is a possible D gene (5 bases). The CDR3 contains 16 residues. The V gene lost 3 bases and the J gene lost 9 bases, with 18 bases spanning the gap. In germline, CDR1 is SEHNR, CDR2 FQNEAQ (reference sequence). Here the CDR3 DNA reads TGTGCCAGCAGCTTGGGGCGGGTGGGTTCCAGTTCACCCCTCCACTTT. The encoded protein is CASSLGRVGSSSPLHF.

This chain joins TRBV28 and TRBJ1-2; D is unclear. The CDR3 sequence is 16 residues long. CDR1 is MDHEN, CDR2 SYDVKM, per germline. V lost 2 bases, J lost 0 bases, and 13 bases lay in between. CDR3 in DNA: TGTGCCAGCAGTTTACCCCCTGCGGATGCTAACTATGGCTACACCTTC. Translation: CASSLPPADANYGYTF.

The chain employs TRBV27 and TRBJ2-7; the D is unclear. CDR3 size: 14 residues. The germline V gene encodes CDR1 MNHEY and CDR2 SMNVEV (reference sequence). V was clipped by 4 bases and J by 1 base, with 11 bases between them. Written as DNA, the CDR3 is TGTGCCAGCAGTTCCCGACTGGGATCCTACGAGCAGTACTTC. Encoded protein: CASSSRLGSYEQYF.

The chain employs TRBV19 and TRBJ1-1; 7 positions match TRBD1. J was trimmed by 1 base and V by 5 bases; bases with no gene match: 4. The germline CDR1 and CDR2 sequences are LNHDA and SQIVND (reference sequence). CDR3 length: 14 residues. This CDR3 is CASSPRGRNTEAFF. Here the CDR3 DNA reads TGTGCCAGTAGTCCCAGGGGGAGGAACACTGAAGCTTTCTTT.

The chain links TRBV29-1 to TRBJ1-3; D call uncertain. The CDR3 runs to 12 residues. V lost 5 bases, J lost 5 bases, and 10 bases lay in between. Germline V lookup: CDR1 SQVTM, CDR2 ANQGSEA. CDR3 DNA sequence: TGCAGCGTTTTGGCCAGCCGAAACACCATATATTTT. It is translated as CSVLASRNTIYF.

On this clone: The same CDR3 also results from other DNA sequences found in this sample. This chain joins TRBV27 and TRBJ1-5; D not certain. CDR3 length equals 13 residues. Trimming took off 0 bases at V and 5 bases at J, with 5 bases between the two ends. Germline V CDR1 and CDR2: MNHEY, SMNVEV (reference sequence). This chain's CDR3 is CASSLSGYQPQHF. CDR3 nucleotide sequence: TGTGCCAGCAGTTTATCAGGGTATCAGCCCCAGCATTTT.

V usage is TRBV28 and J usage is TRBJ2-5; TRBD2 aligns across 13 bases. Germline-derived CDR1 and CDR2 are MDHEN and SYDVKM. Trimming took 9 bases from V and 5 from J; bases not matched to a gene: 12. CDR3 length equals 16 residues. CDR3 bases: TGTGCCAGTGGACTAGCGGGAGAATTTATCCAGGAGACCCAGTACTTC. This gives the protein CASGLAGEFIQETQYF.

The CDR3 region is CASGKATNNQPQHF. In nucleotides, the CDR3 is TGTGCCAGCGGGAAGGCCACTAACAATCAGCCCCAGCATTTT. The chain is built from TRBV6-1 and TRBJ1-5; no clear D. This CDR3 is 14 amino acids long. Trimming stripped 8 bases from V and 3 bases from J, with 14 bases between. Per germline, CDR1 MNHNS and CDR2 SASEGT.